Sequencing of this TCR beta chain was carried out in a study of T cell repertoires in cytomegalovirus infection. Turning to the study itself: Public TCR beta signatures were indicative of both CMV infection and a matching HLA type.

The CDR3 contains 14 residues. V shed 11 bases and J shed 2 bases, with 15 bases lying between them. The germline CDR1 and CDR2 sequences are MNHEY and SVGEGT. In this sample, this clonotype turned up a few times. What it binds is unknown. Study-wide findings and caveats: There were HLA-C-restricted CMV-specific TCR beta clonotypes dominating the ex vivo response.

TCRdb redid the calling of the reads with MiXCR, one entry per CDR3 protein. In the table there are hundreds of thousands of distinct CDR3 sequences, less than 25% of which are singletons. The receptor comes from a human donor in good health (CMV status not recorded). Some clones in this sample may be carry-over from other donors' samples. The V gene is TRBV6-2 or TRBV6-3, the J gene TRBJ2-2; D may match TRBD1 or TRBD2 (5 bases each). Sequencing was carried out using CD8+ T cells from PBMCs. CDR3 loop: CAARQRTNTGELFF. The CDR3 DNA follows: TGTGCCGCTAGGCAGCGGACAAACACCGGGGAGCTGTTTTTT.